The clone carrying this TCR beta chain was detected ten times or more. Germline loops: CDR1 MRHNA, CDR2 SNTAGT. The germline V and J ends were trimmed by 2 bases and 5 bases, with 6 bases remaining between them. The CDR3 contains 13 residues. This sample was included in a study of blood T cell repertoires in COVID-19. As for the study in general: Some COVID-19 samples were acute and others convalescent; all came from the United States, Italy and Spain. T cells, B-cell-depleted T cells, or PBMCs provided the cDNA or gDNA that served as material.

Repertoires were generated with immunoSEQ multiplex PCR, while TCRdb's copy carries only in-frame clones and drops some. The data show about 140,000 clones, roughly 80% seen once. This TCR came from a human donor in a cohort sampled during active COVID-19. Material for sequencing was peripheral blood. The rearrangement links TRBV6-4 to TRBJ2-2, with D hard to call. This CDR3 reads CASSDEPTGELFF. The CDR3 coding sequence is TGTGCCAGCAGTGACGAGCCTACCGGGGAGCTGTTTTTT.